The 2 T cell receptor beta chains reported below all come from one sample, sequenced in a study of blood T cells in healthy people across ages. A J-beta primer mix and a sample-barcoded 5' primer were used in a second PCR of roughly 7 to 12 cycles. Using its own MiXCR run on the 5' RACE reads, TCRdb lists one record per CDR3 protein. The sample carries under 700,000 distinct CDR3 sequences, 24% recorded once. These data are also associated with another study on T cells of mothers and their children.

The sample was blood. These receptors originate from a boy aged 10-17 years in good health.

This clonotype was observed a handful of times. At one end, the junction sequence differs from germline, possibly due to a read error. This chain links TRBV2 with TRBJ1-4, with D uncertain. Germline lookup yields CDR1 SNHLY and CDR2 FYNNEI. This CDR3 comprises 14 residues. The CDR3 loop reads CAGRESTRGEKLFF. As DNA, the CDR3 is TGTGCCGGCAGAGAAAGCACCAGAGGGGAAAAACTGTTTTTT.

This clonotype was recorded a few times. This chain uses TRBV4-2 with TRBJ2-2, with D perhaps matching TRBD2 (6 bases). Germline CDR1 reads LGHNA; CDR2 reads YNFKEQ. The CDR3 sequence is 13 residues long. V lost 0 bases and J lost 11, with 10 bases in between. CDR3 region: CASSQDSGVELFF. CDR3 nucleotides: TGTGCCAGCAGCCAAGATTCGGGGGTTGAGCTGTTTTTT.